This T cell receptor beta chain was profiled in a study of cytomegalovirus exposure and HLA in healthy donors. This CDR3 is 13 amino acids long. CDR1 GTSNPN and CDR2 SVGIG come from the germline V gene (reference sequence). The V gene lost 5 bases and the J gene lost 2 bases, with 12 bases spanning the gap. Vbeta (60) and Jbeta (13) primers were used in the PCR. Method: immunoSEQ multiplex PCR; TCRdb's copy keeps in-frame clones and lacks some. Seen here are around 150,000 clones, approximately 80% observed once, and the top ten hold 4.5% to 5%. Sequenced input: PBMCs. The V call is TRBV30, the J call TRBJ1-1; D is unresolved. The TCR was taken from a woman aged 45-59 years in good health and CMV-seronegative. The CDR3 DNA reads as TGTGCCTGGGAGGAGGCGGGTAACACTGAAGCTTTCTTT. Translating it yields CAWEEAGNTEAFF. Using reference TRBV30 and TRBJ1-1 for the parts outside the CDR3, the full variable domain is SQTIHQWPATLVQPVGSPLSLECTVEGTSNPNLYWYRQAAGRGLQLLFYSVGIGQISSEVPQNLSASRPQDRQFILSSKKLLLSDSGFYLCAWEEAGNTEAFFGQGTRLTVV.